These T cell receptor beta chains were read from a single sample in a study of cytomegalovirus exposure and HLA in healthy donors. Data came from immunoSEQ multiplex PCR; TCRdb stores just in-frame clones and leaves some out. Its listing shows approximately 82,000 clones. The sample was PBMCs. The receptors originated from a woman aged 60-70 years in good health and CMV-seronegative. Each CDR3 is given with its conserved first and last residue. D genes are given only for firm matches.

CDR3 protein: CASSGTRPGAYEQYF
CDR3 DNA: TGTGCCAGCAGCGGGACTCGCCCCGGGGCCTACGAGCAGTACTTC
V gene: TRBV6-1
D gene: -
J gene: TRBJ2-7

CDR3 protein: CAADRASYEQYF
CDR3 DNA: TGTGCGGCGGACAGGGCCTCCTACGAGCAGTACTTC
V gene: TRBV6-1
D gene: TRBD1
J gene: TRBJ2-7

CDR3 protein: CATSRGQREVNEQFF
CDR3 DNA: TGTGCCACCAGCAGAGGCCAGCGGGAGGTAAATGAGCAGTTCTTC
V gene: TRBV15
D gene: TRBD2
J gene: TRBJ2-1

CDR3 protein: CASSGSGQTYEQYF
CDR3 DNA: TGTGCCAGCAGTGGATCGGGACAGACCTACGAGCAGTACTTC
V gene: TRBV6-1
D gene: TRBD1
J gene: TRBJ2-7

CDR3 protein: CASSLAGTFNTDTQYF
CDR3 DNA: TGTGCCAGCAGCTTGGCCGGGACTTTTAACACAGATACGCAGTATTTT
V gene: TRBV5-4
D gene: -
J gene: TRBJ2-3

CDR3 protein: CASSLGTGDTQYF
CDR3 DNA: TGTGCCAGCAGCTTAGGGACAGGAGATACGCAGTATTTT
V gene: TRBV11-1
D gene: TRBD1
J gene: TRBJ2-3

CDR3 protein: CASSQDLSAKNIQYF
CDR3 DNA: TGTGCCAGCAGCCAAGATCTATCAGCCAAAAACATTCAGTACTTC
V gene: TRBV4-2
D gene: -
J gene: TRBJ2-4

CDR3 protein: CASSEFTGSNPGELFF
CDR3 DNA: TGTGCCAGCAGTGAATTTACGGGGTCGAACCCCGGGGAGCTGTTTTTT
V gene: TRBV2
D gene: -
J gene: TRBJ2-2

CDR3 protein: CASSLDRGSYEQYF
CDR3 DNA: TGTGCCAGCAGCTTAGACAGGGGCTCCTACGAGCAGTACTTC
V gene: TRBV7-2
D gene: TRBD1
J gene: TRBJ2-7

CDR3 protein: CSVGGQGELGQYF
CDR3 DNA: TGCAGCGTTGGGGGACAGGGGGAATTAGGCCAGTACTTC
V gene: TRBV29-1
D gene: TRBD1
J gene: TRBJ2-7

CDR3 protein: CASSPRLTTTEQFF
CDR3 DNA: TGTGCCAGCAGCCCCCGTCTAACCACCACCGAGCAGTTCTTC
V gene: TRBV14
D gene: -
J gene: TRBJ2-1

CDR3 protein: CASSFPHGGASTDTQYF
CDR3 DNA: TGTGCCAGCAGCTTCCCCCATGGCGGGGCTAGCACAGATACGCAGTATTTT
V gene: TRBV13
D gene: -
J gene: TRBJ2-3

CDR3 protein: CASSHQGMSNQPQHF
CDR3 DNA: TGTGCCAGCAGTCACCAGGGTATGAGCAATCAGCCCCAGCATTTT
V gene: TRBV28
D gene: -
J gene: TRBJ1-5

CDR3 protein: CASSLGQVLDEKLFF
CDR3 DNA: TGTGCCAGCAGTCTAGGACAGGTCCTCGACGAAAAACTGTTTTTT
V gene: TRBV6-5
D gene: TRBD1
J gene: TRBJ1-4

CDR3 protein: CASSQDVGRGSSYEQYF
CDR3 DNA: TGCGCCAGCAGCCAAGATGTAGGGAGGGGGAGCTCCTACGAGCAGTACTTC
V gene: TRBV4-1
D gene: -
J gene: TRBJ2-7

CDR3 protein: CASSSLAGGRSDTQYF
CDR3 DNA: TGTGCCAGCAGCTCCCTAGCGGGAGGGAGGTCAGATACGCAGTATTTT
V gene: TRBV7-9
D gene: TRBD2
J gene: TRBJ2-3

CDR3 protein: CASSYRGVVHEQYF
CDR3 DNA: TGTGCCAGTTCCTACAGGGGGGTGGTTCACGAGCAGTACTTC
V gene: TRBV27
D gene: TRBD1
J gene: TRBJ2-7

CDR3 protein: CASSDYGGGGEQYF
CDR3 DNA: TGTGCCAGCAGTGACTACGGTGGGGGCGGCGAGCAGTACTTC
V gene: TRBV25-1
D gene: -
J gene: TRBJ2-7

CDR3 protein: CASHFFSLREGNNEQFF
CDR3 DNA: TGCGCCAGCCATTTTTTTTCACTGCGGGAGGGAAACAATGAGCAGTTCTTC
V gene: TRBV5-1
D gene: TRBD2
J gene: TRBJ2-1

CDR3 protein: CASSTLGQGWSQPQHF
CDR3 DNA: TGTGCCAGTAGCACCCTTGGACAGGGGTGGTCTCAGCCCCAGCATTTT
V gene: TRBV19
D gene: TRBD1
J gene: TRBJ1-5

CDR3 protein: CASSLGHGGRMNTEAFF
CDR3 DNA: TGTGCCAGCAGCTTGGGCCATGGTGGCCGGATGAACACTGAAGCTTTCTTT
V gene: TRBV7-6
D gene: -
J gene: TRBJ1-1

CDR3 protein: CASSPLTTLNTGELFF
CDR3 DNA: TGTGCCAGCAGTCCACTAACCACCTTAAACACCGGGGAGCTGTTTTTT
V gene: TRBV28
D gene: -
J gene: TRBJ2-2

CDR3 protein: CASSLDGTGVRPQHF
CDR3 DNA: TGTGCCAGCAGCTTGGACGGGACAGGGGTACGGCCCCAGCATTTT
V gene: TRBV5-4
D gene: TRBD1
J gene: TRBJ1-5